These 11 T cell receptor beta chains were sequenced from one sample in a study of PD-1 blockade in classical Hodgkin lymphoma. Using immunoSEQ multiplex PCR, the repertoire was profiled, and TCRdb retains in-frame clones only, with some absent. The sample includes roughly 97,000 clones, around four fifths of them seen just once. Every patient relapsed after autologous stem cell transplantation, and brentuximab vedotin exposure varied. This material consisted of peripheral blood mononuclear cells (PBMCs), taken at baseline. These receptors were taken from a human donor with classical Hodgkin lymphoma.

V is TRBV30 and J is TRBJ2-5; no clear D. Per the germline V gene, CDR1 is GTSNPN and CDR2 is SVGIG (reference sequence). Trimming left V 0 bases short and J 5 bases short, with 13 bases between. The CDR3 runs 14 residues. The CDR3 sequence: CAWSVGSTAETQYF. As DNA, the CDR3 is TGTGCCTGGAGTGTAGGGTCCACGGCGGAGACCCAGTACTTC.

The chain joins TRBV10-3 to TRBJ1-1, with D tentatively TRBD1 (6 bases). The CDR3 length is 14 residues. Trimming removed 6 bases at V and 0 bases at J, with 11 bases between. The germline CDR1 and CDR2 sequences are ENHRY and SYGVKD. The CDR3 reads CAISTGTLNTEAFF. The CDR3 DNA reads as TGTGCCATCAGCACCGGGACACTGAACACTGAAGCTTTCTTT.

The CDR3 nucleotides read TGCGCCAGCAGCCGAGCGGGAGGTGCCTACAATGAGCAGTTCTTC. As protein: CASSRAGGAYNEQFF. The rearrangement joins TRBV5-1 to TRBJ2-1; TRBD2 agrees at 9 bases. Trimming removed 4 bases from V and 2 bases from J; junction bases left unmatched: 4. This CDR3 contains 15 residues. Looked up from germline, CDR1 is SGHRS and CDR2 is YFSETQ.

The CDR3 region is CASSLREWGNEQFF. Written as DNA, the CDR3 is TGTGCCAGCAGCTTACGGGAGTGGGGCAATGAGCAGTTCTTC. This rearrangement joins TRBV7-2 to TRBJ2-1, with D possibly matching TRBD2 (6 bases). Between the trimmed V and J ends, which lost 2 bases and 6 bases, there was a span of 11 bases. The CDR3 loop spans 14 amino acids. Germline values: CDR1 SGHTA, CDR2 FQGNSA.

The chain is built from TRBV10-3 and TRBJ2-7, with 14 bases identical to TRBD2. Germline-derived CDR1 and CDR2 are ENHRY and SYGVKD. After removal of 2 bases from V and 3 bases from J, the junction contained 0 bases not matched to a gene. The CDR3 runs to 15 residues. The DNA for the CDR3 is TGTGCCATCAGTGAGGGACTAGCGGGAGGCTACGAGCAGTACTTC. Protein product: CAISEGLAGGYEQYF.

This chain links TRBV28 with TRBJ2-1; tentatively, D is TRBD2 (5 bases). From germline, CDR1 is MDHEN and CDR2 SYDVKM. The CDR3 loop spans 14 amino acids. Trimming took off 6 bases at V and 0 bases at J, with 9 bases between the two ends. Written as DNA, the CDR3 is TGTGCCAGCAGAAGCGGCGGCTCCTACAATGAGCAGTTCTTC. Translating gives CASRSGGSYNEQFF.

This clone was counted once. V usage is TRBV2 and J usage is TRBJ2-7; D is possibly TRBD2 (6 bases). V was clipped by 1 base and J by 0 bases, with 7 bases between them. Germline V gives CDR1 SNHLY, CDR2 FYNNEI. This CDR3 region has 14 residues. CDR3 protein: CASSEGRGSYEQYF. CDR3 coding DNA: TGTGCCAGCAGTGAAGGGAGGGGCTCCTACGAGCAGTACTTC.

The rearrangement links TRBV10-3 to TRBJ2-7, with D perhaps being TRBD1 or TRBD2 (6 bases each). Germline V lookup: CDR1 ENHRY, CDR2 SYGVKD. V was pared by 0 bases and J by 7 bases, with 19 bases between. The CDR3 runs to 16 residues. The CDR3: CAISESAGPGGGEQYF. CDR3 DNA sequence: TGTGCCATCAGTGAGTCGGCTGGACCCGGGGGCGGTGAGCAGTACTTC.

This sequence joins TRBV5-1 and TRBJ2-3; the match to TRBD1 covers 11 bases. J was trimmed by 3 bases and V by 3 bases; bases with no gene match: 3. Germline values: CDR1 SGHRS, CDR2 YFSETQ. The CDR3 has 15 residues. The CDR3, as DNA: TGCGCCAGCAGCTCGGGACAGGGGGGGACAGATACGCAGTATTTT. This encodes CASSSGQGGTDTQYF. The full variable domain, completed using reference TRBV5-1 and TRBJ2-3, is KAGVTQTPRYLIKTRGQQVTLSCSPISGHRSVSWYQQTPGQGLQFLFEYFSETQRNKGNFPGRFSGRQFSNSRSEMNVSTLELGDSALYLCASSSGQGGTDTQYFGPGTRLTVL.

This clone was counted only a few times. The V gene is TRBV6-6, the J gene TRBJ2-1, with 9 bases aligning to TRBD1. Germline values: CDR1 MNHNY, CDR2 SVGAGI (reference sequence). V was pared by 6 bases and J by 4 bases, with 4 bases of the junction left unmatched. CDR3 length: 14 residues. CDR3 sequence reads: CASRGQGQYNEQFF. The CDR3 region has the DNA TGTGCCAGCAGAGGACAGGGGCAATACAATGAGCAGTTCTTC.

The genes are TRBV9 and TRBJ2-5; 12 bases line up with TRBD2. Germline V gene data show CDR1 as SGDLS and CDR2 as YYNGEE. The CDR3 has 18 amino acids. The V and J ends lost 2 bases and 1 base, in that order; junction bases with no gene match: 9. The CDR3 loop reads CASSVAHSGLAGQETQYF. The CDR3 DNA sequence: TGTGCCAGCAGCGTGGCCCACTCGGGACTAGCGGGCCAAGAGACCCAGTACTTC.